The rows below give T cell receptor beta chains drawn from one sample of a study of blood T cell repertoires in COVID-19. Measured with immunoSEQ multiplex PCR; TCRdb has only the in-frame clones, and not every one. Among some 120,000 clones, 60% to 80% were seen once, and the ten largest hold roughly 7.3%. The specimen sequenced was peripheral blood. These receptors originate from a human donor in a cohort sampled during active COVID-19. The conserved cysteine and the conserved F or W are not part of the CDR3 here.

v_call: TRBV27
j_call: TRBJ2-7
cdr3_aa: ASSISGGNYEQY

v_call: TRBV4-2
j_call: TRBJ1-2
cdr3_aa: ASSQAGTQLNYGYT

v_call: TRBV27
j_call: TRBJ2-7
cdr3_aa: ASSSGGIGYEQY

v_call: TRBV2
j_call: TRBJ2-1
cdr3_aa: ASTGSTYNEQF

v_call: TRBV7-2
j_call: TRBJ2-7
cdr3_aa: ASSLDAGTQRGEQY

v_call: TRBV18
j_call: TRBJ2-7
cdr3_aa: ASSPQTQLYEQY

v_call: TRBV5-8
j_call: TRBJ1-3
cdr3_aa: ASNPGSSGNTIY

v_call: TRBV5-1
j_call: TRBJ2-7
cdr3_aa: ASSIRDIADEQY

v_call: TRBV28
j_call: TRBJ2-7
cdr3_aa: ASSQETSAIYEQY

v_call: TRBV6-5
j_call: TRBJ1-1
cdr3_aa: ASSYLQGAEAF

v_call: TRBV6-5
j_call: TRBJ2-1
cdr3_aa: ASSMRQSSYNEQF

v_call: TRBV19
j_call: TRBJ2-7
cdr3_aa: ASSLRDLSSYEQY

v_call: TRBV12-5
j_call: TRBJ2-1
cdr3_aa: ASGLIASGVYNEQF

v_call: TRBV5-4
j_call: TRBJ2-7
cdr3_aa: ASSLGLPYEQY

v_call: TRBV7-8
j_call: TRBJ2-7
cdr3_aa: ASSSDTYEQY

v_call: TRBV7-9
j_call: TRBJ1-1
cdr3_aa: ASSLGEPGETEAF

v_call: TRBV20-1
j_call: TRBJ2-7
cdr3_aa: SASMPSGVSYEQY

v_call: TRBV5-6
j_call: TRBJ1-2
cdr3_aa: ASSPTGGPPDGYT

v_call: TRBV7-9
j_call: TRBJ1-1
cdr3_aa: ASSLAERGLGPMNTEAF

v_call: TRBV18
j_call: TRBJ2-7
cdr3_aa: ASSPSGGPEQY

v_call: TRBV9
j_call: TRBJ1-1
cdr3_aa: ASSVYPQGSEAF

v_call: TRBV28
j_call: TRBJ2-7
cdr3_aa: ASSGLAIPYEQY

v_call: TRBV27
j_call: TRBJ2-7
cdr3_aa: ASSLYGQGDHEQY

v_call: TRBV7-9
j_call: TRBJ2-7
cdr3_aa: ASSSLAGYEQY

v_call: TRBV27
j_call: TRBJ1-4
cdr3_aa: ASQGGPHEKLF

v_call: TRBV6-5
j_call: TRBJ2-2
cdr3_aa: ASGRTGENTGELF

v_call: TRBV5-6
j_call: TRBJ2-1
cdr3_aa: ASSFGSVDEQF

v_call: TRBV9
j_call: TRBJ2-7
cdr3_aa: ASSVGGRGLYEQY

v_call: TRBV12-3/TRBV12-4
j_call: TRBJ2-7
cdr3_aa: ASSHETRIEQY

v_call: TRBV27
j_call: TRBJ2-7
cdr3_aa: ASSHSSTGRTYEQY

v_call: TRBV30
j_call: TRBJ2-7
cdr3_aa: AWSVRGALPLYEQY

v_call: TRBV7-8
j_call: TRBJ1-2
cdr3_aa: ASSPSPLGAPNYGYT

v_call: TRBV7-6
j_call: TRBJ2-5
cdr3_aa: ASSGTSKVGETQY